The clone carrying this T cell receptor (beta chain) was found a few times. Its antigen is currently unknown. Germline V lookup: CDR1 SGDLS, CDR2 YYNGEE. V lost 1 base to trimming and J lost 9 bases; unmatched junction nucleotides: 13. This CDR3 spans 17 amino acids. Both 60 Vbeta primers and 13 Jbeta primers went into the PCR. Sequencing was performed with immunoSEQ multiplex PCR; in TCRdb, only in-frame clones are kept and a portion is missing. In the table there are approximately 120,000 clones, 74% of which are singletons. This record belongs to a study of cytomegalovirus exposure and HLA in healthy donors. Study conclusions and caveats: It was reported that the classifier diagnosed cytomegalovirus status with high specificity and sensitivity in both the original and validation cohorts.

The sequence derives from a woman aged 45-65 years in good health and CMV-seropositive. The V gene is TRBV9, the J gene TRBJ2-1, with 10 positions matching TRBD2. The sample taken for sequencing was PBMCs. CDR3 nucleotides: TGTGCCAGCAGCGTAAGAGTCGGAGCGGGGGGGCCTAGTGAGCAGTTCTTC. Residues: CASSVRVGAGGPSEQFF. Complete variable domain (other parts from reference TRBV9 and TRBJ2-1): DSGVTQTPKHLITATGQRVTLRCSPRSGDLSVYWYQQSLDQGLQFLIQYYNGEERAKGNILERFSAQQFPDLHSELNLSSLELGDSALYFCASSVRVGAGGPSEQFFGPGTRLTVL.